This T cell receptor (beta chain) was observed in a study of blood T cells in healthy people across ages. This clonotype was seen only a few times. Trimming took off 3 bases at V and 2 bases at J, with 11 bases between the two ends. Per germline, CDR1 MNHNS and CDR2 SASEGT. This CDR3 has 15 amino acids. Isolation of PBMCs gave at least 6 million cells per sample. Together with a sample-barcoded 5' primer, a J-beta primer mix was included in a second PCR lasting about 6 to 11 cycles. TCRdb re-derived calls from the 5' RACE reads in MiXCR, one entry per CDR3 protein. The sample holds some 890,000 distinct CDR3 sequences, almost 30% seen once. These data were likewise used in another study, on T cells of mothers and their children. That source adds: Barcodes for each sample and 2-4 random nucleotides were added by the M1S primer used in the second PCR.

This sequence joins TRBV6-1 and TRBJ1-5; D is ambiguous. This TCR came from a woman in her thirties or forties in good health. The material sequenced was blood. The CDR3 DNA sequence: TGTGCCAGCAGTGAGCGTACTTATGGCAATCAGCCCCAGCATTTT. Its protein is CASSERTYGNQPQHF.